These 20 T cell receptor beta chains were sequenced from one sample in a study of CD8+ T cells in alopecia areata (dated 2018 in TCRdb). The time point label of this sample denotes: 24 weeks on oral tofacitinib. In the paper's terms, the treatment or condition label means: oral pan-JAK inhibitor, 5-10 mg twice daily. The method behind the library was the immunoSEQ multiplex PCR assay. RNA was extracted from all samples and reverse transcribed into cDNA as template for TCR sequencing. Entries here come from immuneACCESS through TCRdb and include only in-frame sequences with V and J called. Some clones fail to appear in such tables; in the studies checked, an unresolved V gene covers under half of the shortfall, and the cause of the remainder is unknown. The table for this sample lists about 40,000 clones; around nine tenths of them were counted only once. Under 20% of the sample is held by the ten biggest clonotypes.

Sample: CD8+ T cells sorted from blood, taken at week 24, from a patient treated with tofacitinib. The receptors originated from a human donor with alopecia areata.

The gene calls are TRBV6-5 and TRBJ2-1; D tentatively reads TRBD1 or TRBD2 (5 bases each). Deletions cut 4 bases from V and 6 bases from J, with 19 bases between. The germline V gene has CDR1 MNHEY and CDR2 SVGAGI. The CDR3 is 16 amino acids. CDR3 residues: CASSWGSPTTGNEQFF. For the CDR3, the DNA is TGTGCCAGCAGTTGGGGGAGCCCGACTACGGGCAATGAGCAGTTCTTC.

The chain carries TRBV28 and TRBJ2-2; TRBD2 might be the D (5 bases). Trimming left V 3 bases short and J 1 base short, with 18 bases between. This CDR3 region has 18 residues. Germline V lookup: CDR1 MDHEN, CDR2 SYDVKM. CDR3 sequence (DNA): TGTGCCAGCAGTTTTTACCCCGAGTGGGGAGAGAACACCGGGGAGCTGTTTTTT. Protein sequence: CASSFYPEWGENTGELFF.

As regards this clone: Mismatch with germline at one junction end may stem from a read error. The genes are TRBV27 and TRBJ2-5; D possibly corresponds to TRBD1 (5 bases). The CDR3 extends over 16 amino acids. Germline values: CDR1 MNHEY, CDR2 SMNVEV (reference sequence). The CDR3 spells CAGSLLGPRDQETQYF. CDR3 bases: TGTGCCGGCAGTTTACTGGGCCCCAGGGACCAAGAGACCCAGTACTTC.

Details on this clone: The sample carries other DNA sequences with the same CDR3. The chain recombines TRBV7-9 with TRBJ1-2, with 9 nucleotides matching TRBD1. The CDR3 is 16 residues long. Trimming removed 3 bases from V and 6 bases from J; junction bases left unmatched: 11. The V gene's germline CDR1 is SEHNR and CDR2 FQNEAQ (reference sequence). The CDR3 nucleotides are TGTGCCAGCAGCTTTTTGGACAGGGGTTATGAAGATGGCTACACCTTC. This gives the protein CASSFLDRGYEDGYTF.

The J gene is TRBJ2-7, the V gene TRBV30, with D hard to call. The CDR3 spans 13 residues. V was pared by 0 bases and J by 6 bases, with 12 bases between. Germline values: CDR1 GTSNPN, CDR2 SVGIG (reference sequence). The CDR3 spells CAWSVGGVSEQYF. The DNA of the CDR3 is TGTGCCTGGAGTGTCGGCGGAGTGTCCGAGCAGTACTTC.

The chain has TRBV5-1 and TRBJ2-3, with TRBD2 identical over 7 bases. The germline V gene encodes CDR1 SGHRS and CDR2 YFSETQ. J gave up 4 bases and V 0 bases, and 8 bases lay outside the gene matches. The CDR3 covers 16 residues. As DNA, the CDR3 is TGCGCCAGCAGCTTGGAGGCGCCGGGAGGAGCAGATACGCAGTATTTT. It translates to CASSLEAPGGADTQYF. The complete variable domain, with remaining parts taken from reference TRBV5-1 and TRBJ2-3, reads KAGVTQTPRYLIKTRGQQVTLSCSPISGHRSVSWYQQTPGQGLQFLFEYFSETQRNKGNFPGRFSGRQFSNSRSEMNVSTLELGDSALYLCASSLEAPGGADTQYFGPGTRLTVL.

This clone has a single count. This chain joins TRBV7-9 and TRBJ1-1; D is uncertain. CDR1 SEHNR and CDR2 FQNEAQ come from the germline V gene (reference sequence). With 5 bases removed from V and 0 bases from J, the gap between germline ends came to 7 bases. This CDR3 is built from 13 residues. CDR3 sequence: CASSAVMNTEAFF. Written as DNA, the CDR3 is TGTGCCAGCAGCGCAGTCATGAACACTGAAGCTTTCTTT. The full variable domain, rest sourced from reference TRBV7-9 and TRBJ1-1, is DTGVSQNPRHKITKRGQNVTFRCDPISEHNRLYWYRQTLGQGPEFLTYFQNEAQLEKSRLLSDRFSAERPKGSFSTLEIQRTEQGDSAMYLCASSAVMNTEAFFGQGTRLTVV.

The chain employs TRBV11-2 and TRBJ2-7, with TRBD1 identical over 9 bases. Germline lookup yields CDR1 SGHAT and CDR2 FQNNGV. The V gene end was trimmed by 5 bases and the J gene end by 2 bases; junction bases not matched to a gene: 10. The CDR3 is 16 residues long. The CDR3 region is CASSPFVGQGAYEQYF. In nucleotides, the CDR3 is TGTGCCAGCAGCCCGTTCGTGGGACAGGGAGCCTACGAGCAGTACTTC. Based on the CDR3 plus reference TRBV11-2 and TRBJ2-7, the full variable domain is EAGVAQSPRYKIIEKRQSVAFWCNPISGHATLYWYQQILGQGPKLLIQFQNNGVVDDSQLPKDRFSAERLKGVDSTLKIQPAKLEDSAVYLCASSPFVGQGAYEQYFGPGTRLTVT.

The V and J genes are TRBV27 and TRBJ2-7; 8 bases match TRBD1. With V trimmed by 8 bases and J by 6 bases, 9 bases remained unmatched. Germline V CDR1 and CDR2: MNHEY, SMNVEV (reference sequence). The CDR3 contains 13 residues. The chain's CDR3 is CASGTGGDGEQYF. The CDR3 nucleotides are TGTGCCAGCGGAACAGGGGGAGACGGCGAGCAGTACTTC.

The CDR3 DNA reads TGTGCCAGCAGCACCTCTAGCGGACGCACAGATACGCAGTATTTT. As protein: CASSTSSGRTDTQYF. The chain links TRBV7-9 to TRBJ2-3; 7 nucleotides line up with TRBD2. With 5 bases clipped from V and 1 base from J, the junction kept 6 bases outside the gene matches. CDR1 is SEHNR and CDR2 is FQNEAQ in the germline V gene (reference sequence). The CDR3 covers 15 residues.

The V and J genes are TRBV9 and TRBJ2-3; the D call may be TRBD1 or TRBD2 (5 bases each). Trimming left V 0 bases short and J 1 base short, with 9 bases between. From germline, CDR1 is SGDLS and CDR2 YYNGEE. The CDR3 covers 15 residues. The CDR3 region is CASSVDGDRTDTQYF. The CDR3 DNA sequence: TGTGCCAGCAGCGTAGACGGGGACCGCACAGATACGCAGTATTTT.

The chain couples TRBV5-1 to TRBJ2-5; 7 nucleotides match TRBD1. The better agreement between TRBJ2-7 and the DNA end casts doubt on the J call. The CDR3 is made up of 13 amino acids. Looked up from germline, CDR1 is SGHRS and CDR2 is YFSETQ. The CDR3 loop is CASSLEGAGEQYF. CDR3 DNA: TGCGCCAGCAGCTTGGAGGGGGCTGGCGAGCAGTACTTC.

The DNA of the CDR3 is TGTGCCAGCTACGAAAGGGGGAACACAGATACGCAGTATTTT. Translation: CASYERGNTDTQYF. This rearrangement joins TRBV7-9 to TRBJ2-3; D might be TRBD1 (6 bases). Germline CDR1 reads SEHNR; CDR2 reads FQNEAQ (reference sequence). The CDR3 loop spans 14 amino acids. V gave up 8 bases and J gave up 2 bases, with 14 bases separating them.

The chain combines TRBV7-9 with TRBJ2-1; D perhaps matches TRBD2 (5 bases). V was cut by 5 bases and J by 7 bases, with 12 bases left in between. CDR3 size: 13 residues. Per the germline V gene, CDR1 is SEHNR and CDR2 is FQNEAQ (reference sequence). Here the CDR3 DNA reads TGTGCCAGCAGCCGTGGACTGAAGAATGAGCAGTTCTTC. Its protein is CASSRGLKNEQFF.

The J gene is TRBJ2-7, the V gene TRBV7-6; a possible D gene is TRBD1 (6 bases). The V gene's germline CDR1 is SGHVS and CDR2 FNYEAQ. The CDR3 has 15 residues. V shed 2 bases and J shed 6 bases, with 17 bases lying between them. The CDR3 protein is CASSLRRTAAVEQYF. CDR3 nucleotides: TGTGCCAGCAGCTTAAGAAGGACAGCGGCTGTCGAGCAGTACTTC.

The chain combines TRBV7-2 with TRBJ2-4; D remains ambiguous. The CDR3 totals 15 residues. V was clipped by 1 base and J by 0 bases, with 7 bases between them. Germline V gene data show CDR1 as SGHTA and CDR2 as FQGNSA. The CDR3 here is CASSLGQSAKNIQYF. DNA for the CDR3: TGTGCCAGCAGCTTAGGCCAGTCAGCCAAAAACATTCAGTACTTC.

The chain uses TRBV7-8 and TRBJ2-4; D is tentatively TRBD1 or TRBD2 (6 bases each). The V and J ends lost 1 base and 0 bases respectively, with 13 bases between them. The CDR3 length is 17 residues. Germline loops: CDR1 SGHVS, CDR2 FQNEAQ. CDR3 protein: CASSLDGGRLAKNIQYF. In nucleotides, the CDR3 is TGTGCCAGCAGCTTAGATGGGGGGCGCTTAGCCAAAAACATTCAGTACTTC.

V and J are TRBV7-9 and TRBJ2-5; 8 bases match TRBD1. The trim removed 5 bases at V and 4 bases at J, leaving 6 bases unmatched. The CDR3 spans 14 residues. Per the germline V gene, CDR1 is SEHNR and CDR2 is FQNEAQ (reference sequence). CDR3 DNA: TGTGCCAGCAGCCATCCCGACAGGGGAGAGACCCAGTACTTC. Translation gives CASSHPDRGETQYF.

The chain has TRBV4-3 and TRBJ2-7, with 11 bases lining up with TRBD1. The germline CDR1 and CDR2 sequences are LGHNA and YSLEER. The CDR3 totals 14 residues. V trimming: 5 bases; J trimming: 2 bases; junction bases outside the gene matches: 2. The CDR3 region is CASSKGQGAYEQYF. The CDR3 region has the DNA TGCGCCAGCAGCAAGGGACAGGGGGCCTACGAGCAGTACTTC.

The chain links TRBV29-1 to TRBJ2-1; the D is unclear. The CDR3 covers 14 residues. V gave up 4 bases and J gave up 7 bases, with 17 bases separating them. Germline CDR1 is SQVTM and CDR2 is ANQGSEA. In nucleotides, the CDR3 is TGCAGCGTTGTAGGAGTCGAAATGAGAAATGAGCAGTTCTTC. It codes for CSVVGVEMRNEQFF.